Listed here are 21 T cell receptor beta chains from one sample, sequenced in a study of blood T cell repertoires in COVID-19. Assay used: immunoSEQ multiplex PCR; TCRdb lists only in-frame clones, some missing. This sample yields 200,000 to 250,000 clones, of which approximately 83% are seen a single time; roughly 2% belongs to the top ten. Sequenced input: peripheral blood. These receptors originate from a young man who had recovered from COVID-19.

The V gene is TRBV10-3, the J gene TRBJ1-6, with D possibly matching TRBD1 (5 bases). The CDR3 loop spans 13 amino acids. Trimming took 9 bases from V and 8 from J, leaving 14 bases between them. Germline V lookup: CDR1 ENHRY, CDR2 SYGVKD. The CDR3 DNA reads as TGTGCCATAAAAGGGGAGGGAGATTCACCCCTCCACTTT. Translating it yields CAIKGEGDSPLHF.

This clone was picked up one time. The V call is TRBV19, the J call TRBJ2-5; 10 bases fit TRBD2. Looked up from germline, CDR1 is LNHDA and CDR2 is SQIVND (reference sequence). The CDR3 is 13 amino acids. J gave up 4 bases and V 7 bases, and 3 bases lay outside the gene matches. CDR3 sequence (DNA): TGTGCCAGTACCGTAGCGGGGGGAGAGACCCAGTACTTC. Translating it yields CASTVAGGETQYF. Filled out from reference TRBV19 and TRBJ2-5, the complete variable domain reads DGGITQSPKYLFRKEGQNVTLSCEQNLNHDAMYWYRQDPGQGLRLIYYSQIVNDFQKGDIAEGYSVSREKKESFPLTVTSAQKNPTAFYLCASTVAGGETQYFGPGTRLLVL.

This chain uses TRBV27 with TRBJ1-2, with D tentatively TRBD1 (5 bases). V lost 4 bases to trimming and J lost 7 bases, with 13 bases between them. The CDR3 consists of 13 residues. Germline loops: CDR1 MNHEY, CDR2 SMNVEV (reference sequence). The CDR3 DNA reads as TGTGCCAGCAGTTCCTGGGGGGGATCTGGCTACACCTTC. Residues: CASSSWGGSGYTF.

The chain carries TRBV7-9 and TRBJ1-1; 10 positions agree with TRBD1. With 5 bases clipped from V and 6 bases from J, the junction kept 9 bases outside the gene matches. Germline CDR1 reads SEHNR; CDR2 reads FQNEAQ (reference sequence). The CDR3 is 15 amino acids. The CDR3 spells CASSPGQGQLPEAFF. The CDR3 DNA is TGTGCCAGCAGCCCGGGACAGGGGCAACTACCTGAAGCTTTCTTT.

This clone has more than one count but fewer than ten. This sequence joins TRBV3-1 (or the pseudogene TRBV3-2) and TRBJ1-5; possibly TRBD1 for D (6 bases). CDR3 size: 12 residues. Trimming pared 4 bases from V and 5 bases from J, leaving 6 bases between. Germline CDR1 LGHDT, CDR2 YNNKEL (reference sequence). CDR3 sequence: CASSRQDQPQHF. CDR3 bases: TGTGCCAGCAGCCGACAGGATCAGCCCCAGCATTTT.

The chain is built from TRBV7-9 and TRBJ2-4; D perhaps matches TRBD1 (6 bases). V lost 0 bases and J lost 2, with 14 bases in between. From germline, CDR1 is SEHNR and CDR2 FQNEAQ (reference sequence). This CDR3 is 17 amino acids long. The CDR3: CASSLAGTQTSKNIQYF. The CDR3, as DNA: TGTGCCAGCAGCTTAGCCGGGACACAGACCTCCAAAAACATTCAGTACTTC.

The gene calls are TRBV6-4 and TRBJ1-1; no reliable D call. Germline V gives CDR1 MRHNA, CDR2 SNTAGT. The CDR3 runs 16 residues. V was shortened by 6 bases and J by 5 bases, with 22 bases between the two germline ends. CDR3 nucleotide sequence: TGTGCCAGCAGACGTGCCTTAATCCAGAGGAGGACTGAAGCTTTCTTT. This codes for CASRRALIQRRTEAFF.

CDR3 DNA sequence: TGTGCCAGCAGTGAAGGACAGGTTACTTCACCCCTCCACTTT. It translates to CASSEGQVTSPLHF. This chain links TRBV6-1 with TRBJ1-6, with D perhaps matching TRBD1 (6 bases). Germline CDR1 is MNHNS and CDR2 is SASEGT. V was cut by 1 base and J by 9 bases, with 10 bases left in between. This CDR3 is built from 14 residues.

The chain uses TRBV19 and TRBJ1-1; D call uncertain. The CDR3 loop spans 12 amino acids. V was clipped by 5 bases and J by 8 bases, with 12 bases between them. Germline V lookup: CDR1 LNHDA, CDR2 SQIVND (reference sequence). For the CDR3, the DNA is TGTGCCAGTAGTGGGAGCGCAGGAGAAGCTTTCTTT. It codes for CASSGSAGEAFF.

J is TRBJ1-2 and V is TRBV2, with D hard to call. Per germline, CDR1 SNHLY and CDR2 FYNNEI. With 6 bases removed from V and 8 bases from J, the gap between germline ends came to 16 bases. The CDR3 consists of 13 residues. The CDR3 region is CASSLSVVGGYTF. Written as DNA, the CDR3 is TGTGCCAGCAGCCTCTCGGTTGTGGGCGGCTACACCTTC. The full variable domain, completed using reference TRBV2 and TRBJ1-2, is EPEVTQTPSHQVTQMGQEVILRCVPISNHLYFYWYRQILGQKVEFLVSFYNNEISEKSEIFDDQFSVERPDGSNFTLKIRSTKLEDSAMYFCASSLSVVGGYTFGSGTRLTVV.

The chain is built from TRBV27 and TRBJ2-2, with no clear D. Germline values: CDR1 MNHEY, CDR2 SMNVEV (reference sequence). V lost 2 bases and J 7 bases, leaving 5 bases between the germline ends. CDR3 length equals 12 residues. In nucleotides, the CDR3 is TGTGCCAGCAGTTTAAGAGGCGGGGAGCTGTTTTTT. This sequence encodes CASSLRGGELFF.

The CDR3 is CASSIEPRGGEQFF. The CDR3 nucleotides read TGTGCCAGTAGTATAGAACCCAGAGGGGGTGAGCAGTTCTTC. The V call is TRBV19, the J call TRBJ2-1; D possibly corresponds to TRBD1 (6 bases). Trimming took 0 bases from V and 9 from J, leaving 12 bases between them. Germline CDR1 is LNHDA and CDR2 is SQIVND (reference sequence). The CDR3 is 14 amino acids.

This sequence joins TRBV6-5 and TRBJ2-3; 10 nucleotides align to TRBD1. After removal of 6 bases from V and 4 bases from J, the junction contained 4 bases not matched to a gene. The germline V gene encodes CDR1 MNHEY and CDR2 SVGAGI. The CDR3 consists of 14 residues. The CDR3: CASRPGQGSDTQYF. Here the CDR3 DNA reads TGTGCCAGCAGACCGGGACAGGGGTCAGATACGCAGTATTTT.

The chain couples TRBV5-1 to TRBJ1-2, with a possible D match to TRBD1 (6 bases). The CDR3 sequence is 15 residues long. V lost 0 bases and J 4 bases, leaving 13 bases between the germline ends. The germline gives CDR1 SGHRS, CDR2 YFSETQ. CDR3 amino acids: CASSLEPQGPYGYTF. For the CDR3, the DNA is TGCGCCAGCAGCTTGGAGCCGCAGGGGCCCTATGGCTACACCTTC.

CDR3 nucleotides: TGTGCCAGCAGTTTTGCAGGGGCCACTGAAGCTTTCTTT. It codes for CASSFAGATEAFF. The rearrangement links TRBV12-3 or TRBV12-4 to TRBJ1-1, with D perhaps TRBD1 (6 bases). Trimming left V 3 bases short and J 4 bases short, with 9 bases between. CDR3 length equals 13 residues.

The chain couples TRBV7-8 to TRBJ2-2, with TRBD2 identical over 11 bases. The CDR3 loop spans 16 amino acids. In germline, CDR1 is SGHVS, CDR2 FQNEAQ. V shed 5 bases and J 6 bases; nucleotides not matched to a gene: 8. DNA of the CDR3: TGTGCCAGCAGCGATTTTAGCGGGGGGGCAGCCGGGGAGCTGTTTTTT. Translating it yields CASSDFSGGAAGELFF.

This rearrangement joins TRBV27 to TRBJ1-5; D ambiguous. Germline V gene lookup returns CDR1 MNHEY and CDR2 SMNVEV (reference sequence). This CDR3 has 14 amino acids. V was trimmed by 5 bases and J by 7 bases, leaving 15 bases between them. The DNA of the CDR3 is TGTGCCAGCAGTCCAACCTTTAGCAGACAGCCCCAGCATTTT. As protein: CASSPTFSRQPQHF.

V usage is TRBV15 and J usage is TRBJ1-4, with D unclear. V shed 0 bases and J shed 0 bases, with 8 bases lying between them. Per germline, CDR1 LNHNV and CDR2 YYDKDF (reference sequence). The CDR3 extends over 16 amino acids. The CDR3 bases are TGTGCCACCAGCAGAGATCTCGGAGCAACTAATGAAAAACTGTTTTTT. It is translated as CATSRDLGATNEKLFF.

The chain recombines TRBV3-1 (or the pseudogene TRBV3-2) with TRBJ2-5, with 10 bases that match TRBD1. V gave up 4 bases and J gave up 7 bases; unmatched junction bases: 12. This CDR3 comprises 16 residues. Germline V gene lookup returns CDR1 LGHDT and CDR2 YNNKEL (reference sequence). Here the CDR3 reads CASSRGTGEVGGTQYF. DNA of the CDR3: TGTGCCAGCAGCCGAGGGACAGGGGAGGTCGGTGGGACCCAGTACTTC.

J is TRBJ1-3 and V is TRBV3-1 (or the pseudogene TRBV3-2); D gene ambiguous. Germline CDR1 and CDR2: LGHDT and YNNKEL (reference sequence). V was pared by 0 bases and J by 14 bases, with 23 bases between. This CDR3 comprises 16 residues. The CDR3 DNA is TGTGCCAGCAGCCAAGATCCGGCCGTTTGGGTCCGCGGGTTATATTTT. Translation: CASSQDPAVWVRGLYF.

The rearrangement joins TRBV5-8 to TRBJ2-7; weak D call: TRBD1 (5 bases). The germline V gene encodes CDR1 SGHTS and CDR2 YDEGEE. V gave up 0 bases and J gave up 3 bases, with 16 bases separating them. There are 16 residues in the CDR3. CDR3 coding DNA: TGTGCCAGCAGCTTGGTTATCTGGGGCAGTAACTACGAGCAGTACTTC. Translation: CASSLVIWGSNYEQYF. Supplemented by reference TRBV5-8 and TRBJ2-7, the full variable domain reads EAGVTQSPTHLIKTRGQQATLRCSPISGHTSVYWYQQALGLGLQFLLWYDEGEERNRGNFPPRFSGRQFPNYSSELNVNALELEDSALYLCASSLVIWGSNYEQYFGPGTRLTVT.